This is a list of T cell receptor beta chains from one sample in a study of blood T cell repertoires in COVID-19. Clones were read by immunoSEQ multiplex PCR, and TCRdb kept only the in-frame ones, dropping some. The top ten clones hold approximately 6.3% of a sample with fewer than 250,000 clones, roughly 80% of them seen once. Sequenced material: peripheral blood. The origin of the receptors is a woman in her sixties with active or convalescent COVID-19. CDR3s include the opening cysteine and the closing phenylalanine or tryptophan. D genes are given only for firm matches. Where a row states a size, it is once, few, many or the class of an expanded clone; other rows omit it.

once	TRBJ1-5	TRBV11-2	TRBD1	CASTEGAGNNQPQHF	TGTGCCAGCACCGAGGGGGCAGGGAACAATCAGCCCCAGCATTTT
-	TRBJ2-7	TRBV27	-	CASTGFGNEQYF	TGTGCCAGCACGGGTTTTGGCAACGAGCAGTATTTC
-	TRBJ1-2	TRBV28	-	CASSLPGTSDYGYTF	TGTGCCAGCAGTTTACCCGGGACATCAGACTATGGCTACACCTTC
-	TRBJ2-1	TRBV7-2	-	CASSSQGGSYNEQFF	TGTGCCAGCAGCTCGCAGGGTGGCTCCTACAATGAGCAGTTCTTC
-	TRBJ2-3	TRBV3-1/TRBV3-2	-	CASSQDLASDTQYF	TGTGCCAGCAGCCAGGACCTAGCTTCAGATACGCAGTATTTT
-	TRBJ2-1	TRBV6-6	TRBD2	CASSFPVAGGVNEQFF	TGTGCCAGCAGCTTTCCCGTAGCGGGAGGGGTGAATGAGCAGTTCTTC
-	TRBJ1-1	TRBV9	TRBD1	CASSVWAGTANTEAFF	TGTGCCAGCAGCGTATGGGCCGGGACAGCGAACACTGAAGCTTTCTTT
-	TRBJ1-6	TRBV7-9	-	CASSRGLLSPLHF	TGTGCCAGCAGCCGGGGACTGCTTTCACCCCTCCACTTT
-	TRBJ1-4	TRBV18	-	CASSPDRHEKLFF	TGTGCCAGCTCACCAGACAGGCATGAAAAACTGTTTTTT
-	TRBJ2-1	TRBV6-1	-	CASSDLNSRNEQFF	TGTGCCAGCAGTGATCTGAACTCCAGGAATGAGCAGTTCTTC
-	TRBJ2-7	TRBV11-2	TRBD2	CASSLERGRSYEQYF	TGTGCCAGCAGCTTAGAGCGCGGGAGGTCGTACGAGCAGTACTTC
-	TRBJ2-7	TRBV6-1	-	CASSEVGVSYEQYF	TGTGCCAGCAGTGAAGTAGGGGTTTCCTACGAGCAGTACTTC
-	TRBJ2-1	TRBV9	TRBD2	CASTFSGGGSYNEQFF	TGTGCCAGCACCTTTAGCGGGGGGGGCTCCTACAATGAGCAGTTCTTC
-	TRBJ2-1	TRBV7-2	TRBD2	CASLPMAGGYNEQFF	TGTGCCAGCTTACCTATGGCGGGGGGCTACAATGAGCAGTTCTTC
few	TRBJ2-1	TRBV11-2	-	CASSLGANNEQFF	TGTGCCAGCAGCTTAGGGGCCAACAATGAGCAGTTCTTC
-	TRBJ2-2	TRBV27	-	CASRMVANTGELFF	TGTGCCAGCAGAATGGTAGCGAACACCGGGGAGCTGTTTTTT
-	TRBJ1-1	TRBV18	TRBD1	CASSPPGDSHTEAFF	TGTGCCAGCTCACCACCGGGGGACAGTCACACTGAAGCTTTCTTT
-	TRBJ2-2	TRBV9	TRBD1	CASSRQGSTGELFF	TGTGCCAGCAGTAGACAGGGGAGCACCGGGGAGCTGTTTTTT
few	TRBJ2-5	TRBV30	-	CAWSGVALGETQYF	TGTGCCTGGAGTGGGGTAGCCCTGGGAGAGACCCAGTACTTC
-	TRBJ1-5	TRBV18	-	CASSPTIRGKNQPQHF	TGTGCCAGCTCACCAACCATACGGGGAAAAAATCAGCCCCAGCATTTT
-	TRBJ1-3	TRBV6-5	-	CASRTGGSGNTIYF	TGTGCCAGCCGGACGGGGGGCTCTGGAAACACCATATATTTT
-	TRBJ1-2	TRBV28	-	CASSLPRGTGGGYTF	TGTGCCAGCAGTTTACCCCGGGGGACCGGAGGAGGCTACACCTTC
once	TRBJ2-5	TRBV15	TRBD2	CATSRDWGKTSGQETQYF	TGTGCCACCAGCAGAGATTGGGGCAAGACTAGCGGGCAAGAGACCCAGTACTTC
-	TRBJ2-4	TRBV9	-	CASSEEGQGKNIQYF	TGTGCCAGCAGCGAAGAGGGACAAGGCAAAAACATTCAGTACTTC
-	TRBJ2-3	TRBV15	-	CATSSREGVGADTQYF	TGTGCCACCAGCAGCCGCGAGGGGGTCGGGGCAGATACGCAGTATTTT
-	TRBJ2-3	TRBV5-4	TRBD2	CASSYTSGRGDTQYF	TGTGCCAGCAGTTACACTAGCGGGAGGGGGGATACGCAGTATTTT
-	TRBJ2-1	TRBV15	TRBD2	CATSPSLTSSGNEQFF	TGTGCCACCAGTCCAAGTCTGACTAGCTCCGGGAATGAGCAGTTCTTC
once	TRBJ1-6	TRBV25-1	-	CASSEWGGRTPLHF	TGTGCCAGCAGTGAATGGGGGGGGCGGACACCCCTCCACTTT
-	TRBJ2-1	TRBV5-1	-	CASSTTQALLSYNEQFF	TGCGCCAGCAGCACTACACAGGCCCTGCTATCCTACAATGAGCAGTTCTTC
-	TRBJ1-2	TRBV11-2	-	CASSRDTINYGYTF	TGTGCCAGCAGCCGGGACACTATCAACTATGGCTACACCTTC
few	TRBJ1-5	TRBV19	-	CATHSRVSNQPQHF	TGTGCCACCCATAGCAGGGTTAGCAATCAGCCCCAGCATTTT
few	TRBJ1-1	TRBV5-4	-	CASSRGEVIEAFF	TGTGCCAGCAGCCGCGGGGAGGTAATTGAAGCTTTCTTT
-	TRBJ2-1	TRBV11-2	-	CASSLDWINEQFF	TGTGCCAGCAGCTTGGACTGGATCAATGAGCAGTTCTTC
-	TRBJ1-2	TRBV13	-	CASSGQGSYGYTF	TGTGCCAGCAGCGGGCAGGGGTCCTATGGCTACACCTTC
-	TRBJ2-3	TRBV19	TRBD1	CASKDRRTDTQYF	TGTGCCAGCAAGGACAGGCGCACAGATACGCAGTATTTT
-	TRBJ2-6	TRBV28	TRBD1	CASTPQGQGASRVLTF	TGTGCCAGCACCCCCCAAGGACAGGGGGCCTCTAGGGTCCTGACTTTC
-	TRBJ2-3	TRBV13	TRBD2	CASSLAGTSGSTDTQYF	TGTGCCAGCAGCTTAGCGGGGACTAGCGGTAGCACAGATACGCAGTATTTT
-	TRBJ2-7	TRBV7-2	TRBD2	CASSSLAGYEQYF	TGTGCCAGCAGCTCACTAGCGGGCTACGAGCAGTACTTC
-	TRBJ1-6	TRBV7-2	-	CASSYRNSPLHF	TGTGCCAGCAGCTACAGGAATTCACCCCTCCACTTT
-	TRBJ1-2	TRBV5-1	-	CASSFDAGPPYGYTF	TGCGCCAGCAGTTTTGATGCAGGGCCGCCTTATGGCTACACCTTC
-	TRBJ1-1	TRBV19	-	CASSMRENTEAFF	TGTGCCAGTAGTATGAGGGAGAACACTGAAGCTTTCTTT
-	TRBJ1-2	TRBV4-1	-	CASSQEEGFYGYTF	TGCGCCAGCAGCCAAGAGGAGGGTTTTTACGGCTACACCTTC
-	TRBJ1-2	TRBV7-8	TRBD1	CASSFLQGVGGYTF	TGTGCCAGCAGCTTCCTACAGGGGGTAGGGGGCTACACCTTC
-	TRBJ2-2	TRBV7-7	-	CASSVDRPGELFF	TGTGCTAGCAGCGTTGACAGGCCCGGGGAGCTGTTTTTT
-	TRBJ1-4	TRBV18	TRBD1	CASSPGQSSNEKLFF	TGTGCCAGCTCACCGGGACAGTCGTCTAATGAAAAACTGTTTTTT
-	TRBJ1-5	TRBV4-1	-	CASSQVGTQPQHF	TGCGCCAGCAGCCAAGTCGGTACGCAGCCCCAGCATTTT
-	TRBJ2-2	TRBV5-1	-	CASPNSTGELFF	TGCGCCAGCCCTAACAGCACCGGGGAGCTGTTTTTT
-	TRBJ1-5	TRBV19	TRBD1	CASRTYRGNGQPQHF	TGTGCCAGTCGAACCTACAGGGGAAACGGTCAGCCCCAGCATTTT
few	TRBJ2-2	TRBV2	-	CASSEGAANTGELFF	TGTGCCAGCAGTGAAGGGGCTGCGAACACCGGGGAGCTGTTTTTT
-	TRBJ1-2	TRBV7-2	-	CASSSPFGGGNYGYTF	TGTGCCAGCAGCTCCCCGTTCGGGGGGGGGAACTATGGCTACACCTTC
few	TRBJ1-6	TRBV6-5	-	CASSPDSNSPLHF	TGTGCCAGCAGCCCGGACAGTAATTCACCCCTCCACTTT